Following are 20 T cell receptor beta chains from one sample sequenced in a study of blood T cell repertoires in COVID-19 (dated by TCRdb to 2020 to 2021). Library generation was performed with the immunoSEQ multiplex PCR assay. TCRdb re-hosts the immuneACCESS table, in-frame sequences only. Its copies lack some clones; in the studies checked, an unresolved V gene accounts for under half of them, and the cause for the rest is not known. For this sample there are approximately 150,000 clones; about 87% appear just once. The ten largest account for approximately 0.98% of the sample. Sequenced material: peripheral blood. These receptors all come from a woman aged 50 to 60 with acute or convalescent COVID-19.

This rearrangement joins TRBV3-1 (or the pseudogene TRBV3-2) to TRBJ2-7; TRBD2 matches at 9 bases. There are 14 residues in the CDR3. Germline assignment: CDR1 LGHDT and CDR2 YNNKEL (reference sequence). The V gene end was trimmed by 4 bases and the J gene end by 5 bases; junction bases not matched to a gene: 6. Written as DNA, the CDR3 is TGTGCCAGCAGCCTACCGGGACTAGCTGACGAGCAGTACTTC. Protein product: CASSLPGLADEQYF.

The genes are TRBV19 and TRBJ1-1, with D possibly being TRBD1 (6 bases). The CDR3 totals 14 residues. V shed 5 bases and J shed 5 bases, with 15 bases lying between them. The germline gives CDR1 LNHDA, CDR2 SQIVND (reference sequence). The chain's CDR3 is CASSALGGGTEAFF. CDR3 sequence (DNA): TGTGCCAGTAGTGCTTTAGGGGGGGGGACTGAAGCTTTCTTT.

The J gene is TRBJ1-5, the V gene TRBV19; D is ambiguous. The CDR3 length is 13 residues. The V end lost 4 bases, the J end lost 6 bases, and 10 bases lay between the germline ends. Looked up from germline, CDR1 is LNHDA and CDR2 is SQIVND (reference sequence). CDR3 sequence reads: CASSRRAGQPQHF. DNA for the CDR3: TGTGCCAGTAGTAGGAGGGCCGGTCAGCCCCAGCATTTT.

This chain connects TRBV5-1 to TRBJ2-7; perhaps TRBD2 as D (7 bases). V was clipped by 4 bases and J by 2 bases, with 16 bases between them. The CDR3 runs 15 residues. Germline lookup yields CDR1 SGHRS and CDR2 YFSETQ. CDR3 in amino acids: CASSPPGGPAYEQYF. In nucleotides, the CDR3 is TGCGCCAGCAGCCCACCCGGGGGGCCCGCCTACGAGCAGTACTTC.

The CDR3 sequence is CASSDSEYSVRGYTF. The CDR3 bases are TGTGCCAGCAGTGACTCGGAGTATTCTGTACGTGGCTACACCTTC. The chain combines TRBV6-4 with TRBJ1-2, with D unclear. Germline CDR1 reads MRHNA; CDR2 reads SNTAGT. This CDR3 has 15 amino acids. V was shortened by 0 bases and J by 7 bases, with 15 bases between the two germline ends.

This chain's CDR3 is CASSYSRDTTYEQYF. CDR3 coding DNA: TGTGCCAGCAGTTACTCCCGGGACACCACCTACGAGCAGTACTTC. This chain uses TRBV6-2 or TRBV6-3 with TRBJ2-7; TRBD1 might be the D (6 bases). Per germline, CDR1 MNHEY and CDR2 SVGEGT. V was shortened by 0 bases and J by 2 bases, with 11 bases between the two germline ends. This CDR3 is 15 amino acids long.

CDR3 sequence: CASSQKYRVSHEQYF. As DNA, the CDR3 is TGTGCCAGCAGTCAAAAATACAGGGTGTCCCACGAGCAGTACTTC. The chain recombines TRBV6-5 with TRBJ2-7; possibly TRBD1 for D (6 bases). The germline gives CDR1 MNHEY, CDR2 SVGAGI. Trimming took 5 bases from V and 5 from J, leaving 19 bases between them. This CDR3 comprises 15 residues.

This clone has only one observation. The chain recombines TRBV5-6 with TRBJ1-2; TRBD1 agrees at 7 bases. Looked up from germline, CDR1 is SGHDT and CDR2 is YYEEEE. This CDR3 contains 14 residues. The V and J ends lost 3 bases and 1 base, in that order; junction bases with no gene match: 3. CDR3 in amino acids: CASSWDSGNYGYTF. In DNA, the CDR3 is TGTGCCAGCAGCTGGGACAGCGGTAACTATGGCTACACCTTC.

The chain combines TRBV5-1 with TRBJ2-1; 15 bases line up with TRBD2. This CDR3 contains 20 residues. Germline V gene sequence: CDR1 SGHRS, CDR2 YFSETQ. Trimming cost V 0 bases and J 9 bases; bases outside gene matches: 16. The CDR3 coding sequence is TGCGCCAGCAGCTTGGGCCCCCACGGGACTAGCGGGAGGATGAACCCTGAGCAGTTCTTC. This translates into CASSLGPHGTSGRMNPEQFF.

This clone has just one count. The gene calls are TRBV4-1 and TRBJ2-7; maybe TRBD1 (6 bases). The CDR3 has 16 amino acids. V lost 3 bases to trimming and J lost 7 bases, with 22 bases between them. The V gene's germline CDR1 is MGHRA and CDR2 YSYEKL. CDR3 amino acids: CASSQTTGGNLIEQYF. The CDR3, as DNA: TGCGCCAGCAGCCAGACGACAGGTGGAAATCTTATAGAGCAGTACTTC.

The chain couples TRBV9 to TRBJ2-1; TRBD2 matches at 9 bases. V dropped 0 bases and J dropped 4; count of bases not matched to a gene: 14. CDR1 and CDR2 from the germline V gene are SGDLS and YYNGEE. This CDR3 is 19 amino acids long. The CDR3 protein is CASSVGSAGGLKLYNEQFF. CDR3 sequence (DNA): TGTGCCAGCAGCGTAGGGTCAGCGGGAGGACTCAAACTATACAATGAGCAGTTCTTC.

The chain joins TRBV5-6 to TRBJ2-2; D remains ambiguous. The germline gives CDR1 SGHDT, CDR2 YYEEEE. This CDR3 spans 14 amino acids. V dropped 1 base and J dropped 3 bases, with 7 bases sitting between them. In DNA form, the CDR3 reads TGTGCCAGCAGCTTGTACAGTCACACCGGGGAGCTGTTTTTT. Protein: CASSLYSHTGELFF.

This clone was counted once. The rearrangement uses TRBV9 and TRBJ2-1; D possibly corresponds to TRBD1 (6 bases). Germline V gene lookup returns CDR1 SGDLS and CDR2 YYNGEE. The CDR3 is made up of 14 amino acids. V lost 1 base and J lost 8, with 13 bases in between. CDR3 protein: CASSVKQGRHEQFF. The CDR3 DNA is TGTGCCAGCAGCGTAAAACAGGGCCGTCATGAGCAGTTCTTC.

This clone was picked up one time. The V gene is TRBV5-1, the J gene TRBJ2-7; a weak D match, TRBD2 (5 bases). V was pared by 0 bases and J by 1 base, with 8 bases between. CDR3 size: 14 residues. CDR1 is SGHRS, CDR2 YFSETQ, per germline. The CDR3 DNA is TGCGCCAGCAGCTTGGAAGAGGGATCCTACGAGCAGTACTTC. The encoded protein is CASSLEEGSYEQYF. Full variable domain (remainder filled in from reference TRBV5-1 and TRBJ2-7): KAGVTQTPRYLIKTRGQQVTLSCSPISGHRSVSWYQQTPGQGLQFLFEYFSETQRNKGNFPGRFSGRQFSNSRSEMNVSTLELGDSALYLCASSLEEGSYEQYFGPGTRLTVT.

The V and J genes are TRBV2 and TRBJ1-1, with D possibly matching TRBD1 (6 bases). CDR1 SNHLY and CDR2 FYNNEI come from the germline V gene. V was cut by 6 bases and J by 5 bases, with 16 bases left in between. The CDR3 covers 14 residues. The CDR3 here is CASSEQGGRTEAFF. For the CDR3, the DNA is TGTGCCAGCAGCGAACAGGGTGGGAGGACTGAAGCTTTCTTT. Filled out from reference TRBV2 and TRBJ1-1, the complete variable domain reads EPEVTQTPSHQVTQMGQEVILRCVPISNHLYFYWYRQILGQKVEFLVSFYNNEISEKSEIFDDQFSVERPDGSNFTLKIRSTKLEDSAMYFCASSEQGGRTEAFFGQGTRLTVV.

The chain employs TRBV6-5 and TRBJ1-5; D is undetermined. Germline V gene lookup returns CDR1 MNHEY and CDR2 SVGAGI. Deletions cut 2 bases from V and 4 bases from J, with 9 bases between. This CDR3 is built from 14 residues. The CDR3 here is CASSYDGKNQPQHF. CDR3 DNA: TGTGCCAGCAGTTACGATGGCAAGAATCAGCCCCAGCATTTT.

The chain combines TRBV5-1 with TRBJ1-1; 7 bases fit TRBD1. The J segment lost 5 bases and the V segment lost 4 bases, leaving 8 bases of the junction unmatched. The CDR3 length is 14 residues. Germline CDR1 reads SGHRS; CDR2 reads YFSETQ. CDR3 nucleotide sequence: TGCGCCAGCAGCGTAGACAGGGTGGGGACTGAAGCTTTCTTT. Amino acid sequence: CASSVDRVGTEAFF.

The V call is TRBV5-1, the J call TRBJ1-1, with TRBD1 matching over 7 bases. The CDR3 is 11 amino acids. The germline gives CDR1 SGHRS, CDR2 YFSETQ. J was trimmed by 7 bases and V by 5 bases; bases with no gene match: 2. CDR3 amino acids: CASRTGSEAFF. The CDR3 bases are TGCGCCAGCAGGACAGGGAGTGAAGCTTTCTTT.

V is TRBV19 and J is TRBJ1-1, with D maybe TRBD1 (6 bases). V lost 3 bases to trimming and J lost 2 bases, with 10 bases between them. The CDR3 has 14 residues. The germline gives CDR1 LNHDA, CDR2 SQIVND (reference sequence). The CDR3 protein is CASSIGQINTEAFF. The CDR3 DNA reads TGTGCCAGTAGTATCGGACAGATAAACACTGAAGCTTTCTTT.

The chain uses TRBV7-8 and TRBJ1-4, with unresolved D. The CDR3 totals 14 residues. Germline V CDR1 and CDR2: SGHVS, FQNEAQ. Trimming took 3 bases from V and 0 from J, leaving 5 bases between them. CDR3 amino acids: CASSLAATNEKLFF. As DNA, the CDR3 is TGTGCCAGCAGCTTGGCTGCAACTAATGAAAAACTGTTTTTT.